The entry below gives a single TCR beta chain sequence along with its context. The identical CDR3 is also encoded by other nucleotide sequences in the sample. Germline lookup yields CDR1 MDHEN and CDR2 SYDVKM. This CDR3 comprises 12 residues. V dropped 2 bases and J dropped 3 bases, with 3 bases sitting between them. Some clones are missing from TCRdb's copy, which holds only in-frame ones; the method was immunoSEQ multiplex PCR. The table includes approximately 170,000 clones, 91% detected once. This record belongs to a study of control samples from healthy donors and cancer patients. The chain employs TRBV28 and TRBJ2-3; D is uncertain. The clonotype originates from a woman in her twenties or thirties in good health. Material for sequencing was blood. The CDR3 protein is CASSLGTDTQYF. CDR3 nucleotides: TGTGCCAGCAGTTTAGGGACAGATACGCAGTATTTT.